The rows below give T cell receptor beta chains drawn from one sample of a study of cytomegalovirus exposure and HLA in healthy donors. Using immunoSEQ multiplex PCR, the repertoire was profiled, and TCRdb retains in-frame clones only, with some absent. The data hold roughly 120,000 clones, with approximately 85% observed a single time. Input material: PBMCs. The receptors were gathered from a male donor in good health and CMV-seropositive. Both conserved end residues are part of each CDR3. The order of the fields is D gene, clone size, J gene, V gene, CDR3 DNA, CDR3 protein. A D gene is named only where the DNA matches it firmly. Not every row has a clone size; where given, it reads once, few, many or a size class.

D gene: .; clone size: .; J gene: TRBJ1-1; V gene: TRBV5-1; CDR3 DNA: TGCGCCAGCAGCGGGGGGGAGGTGAACACTGAAGCTTTCTTT; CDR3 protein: CASSGGEVNTEAFF
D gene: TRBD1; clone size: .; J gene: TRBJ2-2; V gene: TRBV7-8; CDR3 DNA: TGTGCCAGCAGCTCCTGGACAGGGAGCACCGGGGAGCTGTTTTTT; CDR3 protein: CASSSWTGSTGELFF
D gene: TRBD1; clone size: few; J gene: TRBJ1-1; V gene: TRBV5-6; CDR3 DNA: TGTGCCAGCAGCTTGGTTAGGGGGCTAACTTTCTTT; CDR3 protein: CASSLVRGLTFF
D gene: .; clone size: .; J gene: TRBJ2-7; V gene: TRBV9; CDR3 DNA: TGTGCCAGCAGCGTAGACCCGGGAACCTACGAGCAGTACTTC; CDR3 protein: CASSVDPGTYEQYF
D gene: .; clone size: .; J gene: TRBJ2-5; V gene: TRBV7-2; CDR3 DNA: TGTGCCAGCACCCCCCAGCCAGGCGGGGAAGAGACCCAGTACTTC; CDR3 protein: CASTPQPGGEETQYF
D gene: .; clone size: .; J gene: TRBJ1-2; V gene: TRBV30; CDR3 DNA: TGTGCCTGGAGTGTAGGGGCAGGGTCCTATGGCTACACCTTC; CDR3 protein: CAWSVGAGSYGYTF
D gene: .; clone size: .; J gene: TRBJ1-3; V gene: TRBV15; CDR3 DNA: TGTGCCACCAGCGGCCCGGGACAATCTGGAAACACCATATATTTT; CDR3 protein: CATSGPGQSGNTIYF
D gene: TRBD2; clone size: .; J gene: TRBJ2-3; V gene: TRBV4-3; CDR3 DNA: TGCGCCAGCAGCCAAGATAGAATTGGGGGAGGGCTCACAGATACGCAGTATTTT; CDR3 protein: CASSQDRIGGGLTDTQYF
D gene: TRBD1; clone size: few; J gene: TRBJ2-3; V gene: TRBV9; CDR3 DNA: TGTGCCAGCAGCCCGTCGGGACAGGGGGCCACAGATACGCAGTATTTT; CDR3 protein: CASSPSGQGATDTQYF
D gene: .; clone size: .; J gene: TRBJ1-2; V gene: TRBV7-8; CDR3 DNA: TGTGCCAGCAGCTTAGATCGGGGAAGCAAGGGCTACACCTTC; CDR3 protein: CASSLDRGSKGYTF
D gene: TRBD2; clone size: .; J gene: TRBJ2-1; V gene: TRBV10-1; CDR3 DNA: TGCGCCAGCAGTCCGAGGACTAGCGGGAGGGTATCCTACAATGAGCAGTTCTTC; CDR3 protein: CASSPRTSGRVSYNEQFF
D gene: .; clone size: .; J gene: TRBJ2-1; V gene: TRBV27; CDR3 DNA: TGTGCCAGCAGTACTACCGGGTACAATGAGCAGTTCTTC; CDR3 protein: CASSTTGYNEQFF
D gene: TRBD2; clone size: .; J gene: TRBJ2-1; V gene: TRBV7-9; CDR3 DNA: TGTGCCAGCAGCTCCCAACTAGCGGAGCCGTGGGCTGAGCAGTTCTTC; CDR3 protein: CASSSQLAEPWAEQFF
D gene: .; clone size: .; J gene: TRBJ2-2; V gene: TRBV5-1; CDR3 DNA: TGCGCCAGCAGCCGCAGGGGTTTGGCCACCGGGGAGCTGTTTTTT; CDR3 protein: CASSRRGLATGELFF
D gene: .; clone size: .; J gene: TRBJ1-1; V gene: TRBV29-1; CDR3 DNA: TGCAGCGTTCAGGGGCGGGCTGAAGCTTTCTTT; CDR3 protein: CSVQGRAEAFF
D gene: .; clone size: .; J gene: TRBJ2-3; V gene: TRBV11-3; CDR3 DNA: TGTGCCAGCAGCTTACACACAGATACGCAGTATTTT; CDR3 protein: CASSLHTDTQYF
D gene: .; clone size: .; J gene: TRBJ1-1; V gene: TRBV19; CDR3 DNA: TGTGCCAGTAGTATAAGCCCAGGGACTGAAGCTTTCTTT; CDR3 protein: CASSISPGTEAFF
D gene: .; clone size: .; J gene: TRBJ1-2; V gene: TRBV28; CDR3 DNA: TGTGCCAGCAGTTTCCCGCAGGGGATCTTCGCCGGAGATTATGGCTACACCTTC; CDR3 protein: CASSFPQGIFAGDYGYTF
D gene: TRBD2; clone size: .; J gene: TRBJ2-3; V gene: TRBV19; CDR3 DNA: TGTGCCAGTAGACCCCGACTAGCTGGGGAAGATACGCAGTATTTT; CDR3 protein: CASRPRLAGEDTQYF
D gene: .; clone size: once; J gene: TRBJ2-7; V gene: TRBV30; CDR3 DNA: TGTGCCTGGAGTGTAACCCGGAGCTACGAGCAGTACTTC; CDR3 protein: CAWSVTRSYEQYF
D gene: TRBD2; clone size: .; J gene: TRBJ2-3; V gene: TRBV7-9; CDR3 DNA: TGTGCCAGCAGCTTTAGCGGGTGGGGCGGGCTAACCACAGATACGCAGTATTTT; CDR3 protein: CASSFSGWGGLTTDTQYF
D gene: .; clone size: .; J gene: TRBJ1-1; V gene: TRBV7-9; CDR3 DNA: TGTGCCAGCAGCTTGCCCGAGGGCACTGAAGCTTTCTTT; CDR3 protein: CASSLPEGTEAFF
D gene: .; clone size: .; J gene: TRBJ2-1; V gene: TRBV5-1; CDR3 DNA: TGCGCCAGCAGCCGCACTGAAGAGCGGTTCTTC; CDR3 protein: CASSRTEERFF
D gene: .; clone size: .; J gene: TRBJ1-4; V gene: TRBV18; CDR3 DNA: TGTGCCAGCTCACTATCCACAGGGACGACTAATGAAAAACTGTTTTTT; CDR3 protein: CASSLSTGTTNEKLFF
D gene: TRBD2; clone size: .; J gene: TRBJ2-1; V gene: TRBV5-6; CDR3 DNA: TGTGCCAGCAGCTTCCGCCGGACTAGTTTGTATGAGCAGTTCTTC; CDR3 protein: CASSFRRTSLYEQFF
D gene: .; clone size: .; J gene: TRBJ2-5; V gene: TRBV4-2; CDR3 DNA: TGTGCCAGCAGCCAAGACGCGGGGGCGGATGAGCAGTACTTC; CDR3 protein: CASSQDAGADEQYF
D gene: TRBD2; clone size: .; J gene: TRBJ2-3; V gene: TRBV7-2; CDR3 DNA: TGTGCCAGCAGCTTACTTGGCGGGAGCGCCTCGGATACGCAGTATTTT; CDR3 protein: CASSLLGGSASDTQYF
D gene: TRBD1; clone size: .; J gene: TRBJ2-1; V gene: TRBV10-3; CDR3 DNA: TGTGCCATCACTCTGGGACAGGGAGGGGGAAATGAGCAGTTCTTC; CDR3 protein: CAITLGQGGGNEQFF
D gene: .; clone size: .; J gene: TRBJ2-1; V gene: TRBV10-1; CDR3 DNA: TGCGCCAGCCGCCCGGGAGAAGGGGTCAATGAGCAGTTCTTC; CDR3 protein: CASRPGEGVNEQFF